This T cell receptor (beta chain) was recorded in a study of identical twins. Study-wide results and limits: The degree of excess twin sharing was weaker in beta out-of-frame sequences.

TCRdb reprocessed the 5' RACE reads with MiXCR, giving one entry per CDR3 protein. The table records 400,000 to 500,000 distinct CDR3 sequences, approximately 15% of them present only once. The CDR3 sequence is 14 residues long. Germline loops: CDR1 SEHNR, CDR2 FQNEAQ (reference sequence). The junction had 9 bases not matched to a gene; V was cut back by 5 bases and J by 9 bases. This clonotype showed up just a few times. Its specificity is unknown. The same data also contributed to another study, on yellow fever vaccine responses in identical twins.

Material for sequencing was CD4+ T cells sorted from blood. The receptor comes from a woman younger than 30 in good health. The V gene is TRBV7-9, the J gene TRBJ2-1, with 8 positions matching TRBD2. CDR3 protein: CASSRAGDRGEQFF. The DNA of the CDR3 is TGTGCCAGCAGCCGAGCGGGAGATCGTGGTGAGCAGTTCTTC.